These 19 T cell receptor beta chains were sequenced from one sample in a study of cytomegalovirus exposure and HLA in healthy donors. PCR amplification relied on 60 Vbeta primers (plus 13 Jbeta primers). Clones were sequenced by immunoSEQ multiplex PCR, and TCRdb holds only the in-frame ones, with some missing. The data hold around 170,000 clones, with approximately 78% observed a single time. Material for sequencing was PBMCs. These receptors were collected from a woman aged 18-29 years in good health and CMV-seronegative.

J is TRBJ1-5 and V is TRBV28; D gene uncertain. From germline, CDR1 is MDHEN and CDR2 SYDVKM. The V end lost 5 bases, the J end lost 9 bases, and 8 bases lay between the germline ends. CDR3 length: 11 amino acids. The CDR3 here is CASSRVAPQHF. The CDR3 DNA reads as TGTGCCAGCAGTCGCGTCGCGCCCCAGCATTTT.

The rearrangement joins TRBV2 to TRBJ2-1; TRBD1 matches at 8 bases. CDR3 length: 14 residues. Germline V gives CDR1 SNHLY, CDR2 FYNNEI. Germline trimming cut 6 bases from V and 3 bases from J; bases unmatched to any gene: 4. In nucleotides, the CDR3 is TGTGCCAGCAGCCCGGGACAGGTCTACAATGAGCAGTTCTTC. Translated: CASSPGQVYNEQFF.

The V and J genes are TRBV9 and TRBJ2-7; TRBD2 matches 12 bases. The CDR3 covers 15 residues. CDR1 and CDR2 (germline): SGDLS, YYNGEE. V lost 3 bases to trimming and J lost 1 base; unmatched junction nucleotides: 2. For the CDR3, the DNA is TGTGCCAGCAGCGCCGGGACTAGCGGGTCCTACGAGCAGTACTTC. The encoded protein is CASSAGTSGSYEQYF.

The chain uses TRBV12-5 and TRBJ2-7; D gene unclear. The CDR3 consists of 14 residues. V dropped 5 bases and J dropped 2 bases, with 13 bases sitting between them. Germline V gene data show CDR1 as LGHNT and CDR2 as FRNRAP. CDR3 sequence reads: CASGAARSPYEQYF. The DNA of the CDR3 is TGTGCTAGTGGTGCCGCTAGATCCCCCTACGAGCAGTACTTC.

V is TRBV30 and J is TRBJ2-5; 7 bases map to TRBD2. With V trimmed by 0 bases and J by 0 bases, 4 bases remained unmatched. This CDR3 has 15 residues. Germline CDR1 is GTSNPN and CDR2 is SVGIG (reference sequence). CDR3 residues: CAWSVSGNHQETQYF. The DNA for the CDR3 is TGTGCCTGGAGTGTAAGCGGGAACCACCAAGAGACCCAGTACTTC. Full variable domain (outside the CDR3, taken from reference TRBV30 and TRBJ2-5): SQTIHQWPATLVQPVGSPLSLECTVEGTSNPNLYWYRQAAGRGLQLLFYSVGIGQISSEVPQNLSASRPQDRQFILSSKKLLLSDSGFYLCAWSVSGNHQETQYFGPGTRLLVL.

The rearrangement links TRBV6-5 to TRBJ1-5; 7 bases are a match to TRBD1. Germline-derived CDR1 and CDR2 are MNHEY and SVGAGI. The CDR3 totals 14 residues. The trim removed 4 bases at V and 5 bases at J, leaving 5 bases unmatched. Here the CDR3 DNA reads TGTGCCAGCAGTTTGGGACAGACAGATCAGCCCCAGCATTTT. Translated, it gives CASSLGQTDQPQHF.

The chain couples TRBV27 to TRBJ1-1; TRBD1 aligns across 9 bases. CDR1 and CDR2 from the germline V gene are MNHEY and SMNVEV (reference sequence). After removal of 5 bases from V and 0 bases from J, the junction contained 4 bases not matched to a gene. The CDR3 is 15 residues long. The CDR3 spells CASSARTGVNTEAFF. CDR3 coding DNA: TGTGCCAGCAGTGCCCGGACAGGGGTGAACACTGAAGCTTTCTTT.

This clone occurred once. This chain uses TRBV7-2 with TRBJ2-7, with D perhaps TRBD1 (5 bases). Per germline, CDR1 SGHTA and CDR2 FQGNSA. The germline V and J ends were trimmed by 5 bases and 3 bases, with 11 bases remaining between them. This CDR3 has 13 amino acids. The CDR3 region has the DNA TGTGCCAGCAGCCAAAGGGGTAACTACGAGCAGTACTTC. As protein: CASSQRGNYEQYF. Filled out from reference TRBV7-2 and TRBJ2-7, the complete variable domain reads GAGVSQSPSNKVTEKGKDVELRCDPISGHTALYWYRQSLGQGLEFLIYFQGNSAPDKSGLPSDRFSAERTGGSVSTLTIQRTQQEDSAVYLCASSQRGNYEQYFGPGTRLTVT.

This rearrangement joins TRBV11-2 to TRBJ2-7; D is perhaps TRBD1 (5 bases). Germline V gene data show CDR1 as SGHAT and CDR2 as FQNNGV. Trimming pared 4 bases from V and 0 bases from J, leaving 10 bases between. The CDR3 is 14 amino acids. CDR3 sequence (DNA): TGTGCCAGCAGCTCGCAAGGGGACTCCTACGAGCAGTACTTC. Its protein is CASSSQGDSYEQYF.

The chain has TRBV7-9 and TRBJ2-2, with D possibly TRBD2 on 5 matching bases. V was trimmed by 2 bases and J by 3 bases, leaving 10 bases between them. Germline CDR1 SEHNR, CDR2 FQNEAQ (reference sequence). CDR3 length: 15 residues. The CDR3 here is CASSLRGLDTGELFF. The CDR3 DNA is TGTGCCAGCAGCTTAAGAGGGTTGGACACCGGGGAGCTGTTTTTT.

For the CDR3, the DNA is TGTGCCAGTAGTCGGGACTCCGAGACCTCCTACGATGAGCAGTACTTC. It specifies CASSRDSETSYDEQYF. The chain recombines TRBV19 with TRBJ2-7, with D possibly being TRBD2 (6 bases). V lost 5 bases and J lost 7, with 24 bases in between. From germline, CDR1 is LNHDA and CDR2 SQIVND (reference sequence). The CDR3 sequence is 16 residues long. The whole variable domain, remainder taken from reference TRBV19 and TRBJ2-7, is DGGITQSPKYLFRKEGQNVTLSCEQNLNHDAMYWYRQDPGQGLRLIYYSQIVNDFQKGDIAEGYSVSREKKESFPLTVTSAQKNPTAFYLCASSRDSETSYDEQYFGPGTRLTVT.

The genes are TRBV5-7 and TRBJ1-5; 9 bases match TRBD1. TRBV5-7 counts as an open reading frame of uncertain function. Trimming cost V 0 bases and J 1 base; bases outside gene matches: 11. The CDR3 consists of 19 residues. In DNA, the CDR3 is TGTGCCAGCAGCTTGGGGGGGGACAGGGCGCCGGTAAGCAATCAGCCCCAGCATTTT. Its protein product is CASSLGGDRAPVSNQPQHF.

The CDR3 DNA sequence: TGTGCCAGCAGCTCTCCGGGACAGGCATTCTACGAGCAGTACTTC. Amino acid sequence: CASSSPGQAFYEQYF. This chain links TRBV7-9 with TRBJ2-7, with 8 bases fitting TRBD1. The junction had 8 bases not matched to a gene; V was cut back by 4 bases and J by 3 bases. CDR1 is SEHNR, CDR2 FQNEAQ, per germline (reference sequence). This CDR3 comprises 15 residues.

This clone was seen more than once but under ten times. The chain combines TRBV6-6 with TRBJ1-5; D may be TRBD1 (5 bases). The CDR3 extends over 14 amino acids. Germline values: CDR1 MNHNY, CDR2 SVGAGI (reference sequence). With 6 bases removed from V and 0 bases from J, the gap between germline ends came to 9 bases. The CDR3 coding sequence is TGTGCCAGCAGGGACACGTATAGCAATCAGCCCCAGCATTTT. Its translation is CASRDTYSNQPQHF.

This sequence joins TRBV5-1 and TRBJ1-1; possibly TRBD1 for D (5 bases). Germline values: CDR1 SGHRS, CDR2 YFSETQ. V shed 0 bases and J shed 9 bases, with 15 bases lying between them. The CDR3 is 14 residues long. The CDR3 reads CASSLVGGTRKAFF. The CDR3 nucleotides are TGCGCCAGCAGCTTGGTCGGGGGGACTAGGAAAGCTTTCTTT.

The chain is built from TRBV5-6 and TRBJ2-5; 7 bases agree with TRBD1. The CDR3 is 13 amino acids. Trimming at V came to 2 bases and at J to 5 bases, leaving 3 bases not matched to a gene. Germline V gene data show CDR1 as SGHDT and CDR2 as YYEEEE. The CDR3 spells CASSFDRDETQYF. The CDR3, as DNA: TGTGCCAGCAGCTTTGACAGGGACGAGACCCAGTACTTC.

About this clone: Mismatch with germline at one junction end may stem from a read error. The same CDR3 can be traced to other DNA sequences in this sample. The chain links TRBV5-1 to TRBJ1-1, with 9 bases lining up with TRBD1. Germline CDR1 SGHRS, CDR2 YFSETQ. The length of the CDR3 is 16 residues. CDR3 amino acids: CASSMTRDRARTEAFF. CDR3 nucleotide sequence: TGCGCCAGCAGCATGACCCGGGACAGGGCTAGGACTGAAGCCTTCTTT.

The V and J genes are TRBV5-6 and TRBJ1-2, with 11 bases that match TRBD1. CDR3 length: 14 amino acids. CDR1 is SGHDT, CDR2 YYEEEE, per germline. Trimming removed 4 bases from V and 7 bases from J; junction bases left unmatched: 6. CDR3: CASSPRTGGSGYTF. CDR3 coding DNA: TGTGCCAGCAGCCCCAGGACAGGGGGCTCTGGCTACACCTTC.

This clone is a singleton in its sample. CDR3 sequence: CATSPYPAGGLSSYEQYF. The CDR3 DNA reads TGTGCCACCAGCCCCTATCCGGCGGGGGGGTTGAGCTCCTACGAGCAGTACTTC. The chain has TRBV15 and TRBJ2-7; 9 bases are a match to TRBD2. J gave up 0 bases and V 5 bases, and 14 bases lay outside the gene matches. The CDR3 is made up of 18 amino acids. From germline, CDR1 is LNHNV and CDR2 YYDKDF (reference sequence).